This TCR beta chain comes out of a study of early T cells in non-severe SARS-CoV-2 infection. TCRdb re-analysed the 5' RACE reads in MiXCR, keeping a single row per CDR3 protein. The sample consists of roughly 20,000 distinct CDR3 sequences, about 4% of them appearing once. Unmatched junction bases numbered 9, after V lost 5 bases and J lost 6 bases. The CDR3 loop spans 15 amino acids. CDR1 and CDR2 (germline): SGHTA, FQGNSA. This clonotype was observed many times. The sample consisted of whole blood. This rearrangement joins TRBV7-2 to TRBJ2-1; 8 bases match TRBD1. This receptor was obtained from an adult who was a healthcare worker with PCR-confirmed SARS-CoV-2 infection or an uninfected control (not recorded which). The CDR3 region is CASSPSPDRGNEQFF. CDR3 nucleotide sequence: TGTGCCAGCAGCCCGAGCCCCGACAGGGGCAATGAGCAGTTCTTC.